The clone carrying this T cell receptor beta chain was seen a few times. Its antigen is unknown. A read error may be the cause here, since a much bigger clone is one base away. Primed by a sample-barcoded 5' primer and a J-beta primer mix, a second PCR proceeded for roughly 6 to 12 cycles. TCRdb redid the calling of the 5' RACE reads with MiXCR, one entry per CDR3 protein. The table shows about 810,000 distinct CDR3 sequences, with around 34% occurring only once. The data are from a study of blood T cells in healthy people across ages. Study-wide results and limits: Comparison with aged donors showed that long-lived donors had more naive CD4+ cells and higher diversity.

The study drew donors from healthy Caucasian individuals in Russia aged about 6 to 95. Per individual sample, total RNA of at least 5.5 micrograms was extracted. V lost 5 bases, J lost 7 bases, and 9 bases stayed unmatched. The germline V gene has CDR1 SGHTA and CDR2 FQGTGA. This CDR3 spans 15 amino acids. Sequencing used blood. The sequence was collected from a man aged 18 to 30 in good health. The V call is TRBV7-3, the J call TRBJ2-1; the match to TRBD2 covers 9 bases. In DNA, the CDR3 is TGTGCCAGCAGCCCCGTAGCGGGGGCTTGGAATGAGCAGTTCTTC. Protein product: CASSPVAGAWNEQFF.